Here is one T cell receptor (beta chain) with its context. The data stem from a study of OX40 agonist ivuxolimab in advanced cancers. The J segment lost 5 bases and the V segment lost 7 bases, leaving 5 bases of the junction unmatched. Germline V gene lookup returns CDR1 MDHEN and CDR2 SYDVKM. There are 12 residues in the CDR3. The method was immunoSEQ multiplex PCR; TCRdb's version includes in-frame clones alone and lacks a portion of them. The repertoire holds around 84,000 clones, with 94% as singletons. The sequencing used CD4+ or CD8+ T cells sorted from blood, collected in a trial of the OX40 agonist ivuxolimab. The clonotype was recovered from an adult with an advanced solid tumor such as melanoma, head and neck, liver or kidney cancer. The genes are TRBV28 and TRBJ2-7; 7 nucleotides align to TRBD2. In DNA form, the CDR3 reads TGTGCCAGCACTTGGGGGGGGGACGAGCAGTACTTC. Protein product: CASTWGGDEQYF.